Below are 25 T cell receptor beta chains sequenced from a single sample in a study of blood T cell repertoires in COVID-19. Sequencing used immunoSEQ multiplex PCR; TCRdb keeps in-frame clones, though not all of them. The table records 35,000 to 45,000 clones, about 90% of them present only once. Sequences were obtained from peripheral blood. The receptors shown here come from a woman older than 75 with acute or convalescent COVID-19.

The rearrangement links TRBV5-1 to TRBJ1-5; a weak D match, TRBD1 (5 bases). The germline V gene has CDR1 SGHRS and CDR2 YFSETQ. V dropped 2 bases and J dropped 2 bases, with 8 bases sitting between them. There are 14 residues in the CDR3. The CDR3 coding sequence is TGCGCCAGCAGCTTCCAGGGTGGCAATCAGCCCCAGCATTTT. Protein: CASSFQGGNQPQHF. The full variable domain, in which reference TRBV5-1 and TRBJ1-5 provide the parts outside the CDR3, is KAGVTQTPRYLIKTRGQQVTLSCSPISGHRSVSWYQQTPGQGLQFLFEYFSETQRNKGNFPGRFSGRQFSNSRSEMNVSTLELGDSALYLCASSFQGGNQPQHFGDGTRLSIL.

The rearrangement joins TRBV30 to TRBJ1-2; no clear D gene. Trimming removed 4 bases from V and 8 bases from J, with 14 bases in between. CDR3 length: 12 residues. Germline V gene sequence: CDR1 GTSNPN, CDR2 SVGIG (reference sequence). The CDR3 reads CAWNEILYGYTF. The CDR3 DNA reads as TGTGCCTGGAACGAGATTCTCTACGGCTACACCTTC.

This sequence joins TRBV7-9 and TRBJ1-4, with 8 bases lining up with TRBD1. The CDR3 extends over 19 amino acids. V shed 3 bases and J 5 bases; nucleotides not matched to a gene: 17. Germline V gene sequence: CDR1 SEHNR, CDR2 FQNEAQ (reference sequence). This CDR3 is CASSFPTQGAFQPNEKLFF. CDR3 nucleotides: TGTGCCAGCAGCTTTCCCACGCAGGGGGCATTTCAGCCAAATGAAAAACTGTTTTTT.

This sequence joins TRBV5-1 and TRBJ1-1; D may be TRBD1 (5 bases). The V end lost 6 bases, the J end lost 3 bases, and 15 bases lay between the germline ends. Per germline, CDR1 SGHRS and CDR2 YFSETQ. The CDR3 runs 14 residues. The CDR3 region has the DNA TGCGCCAGCACCTCGGGTGGGGGGGACACTGAAGCTTTCTTT. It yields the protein CASTSGGGDTEAFF.

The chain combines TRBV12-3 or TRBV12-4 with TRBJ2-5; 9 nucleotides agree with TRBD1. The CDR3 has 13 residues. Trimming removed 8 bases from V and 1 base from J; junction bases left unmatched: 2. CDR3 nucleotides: TGTGCCAGCGGGGACAGGGTCCAAGAGACCCAGTACTTC. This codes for CASGDRVQETQYF.

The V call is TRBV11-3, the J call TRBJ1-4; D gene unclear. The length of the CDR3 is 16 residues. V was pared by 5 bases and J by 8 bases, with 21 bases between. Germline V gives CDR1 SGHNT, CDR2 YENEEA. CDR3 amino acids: CASSPLPQPRGEKLFF. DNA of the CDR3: TGTGCCAGCAGCCCACTACCGCAGCCCCGAGGGGAAAAACTGTTTTTT.

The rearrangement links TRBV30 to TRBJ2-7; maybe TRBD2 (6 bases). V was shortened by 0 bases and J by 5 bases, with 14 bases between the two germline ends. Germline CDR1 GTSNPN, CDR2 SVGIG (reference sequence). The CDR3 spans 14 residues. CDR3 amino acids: CAWSVGGSKNEQYF. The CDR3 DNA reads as TGTGCCTGGAGTGTAGGAGGGTCGAAAAACGAGCAGTACTTC.

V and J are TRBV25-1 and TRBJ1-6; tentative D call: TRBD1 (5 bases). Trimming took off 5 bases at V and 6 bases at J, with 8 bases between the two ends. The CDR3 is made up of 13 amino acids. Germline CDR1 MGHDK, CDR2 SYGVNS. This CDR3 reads CASSQGRNSPLHF. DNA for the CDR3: TGTGCCAGCAGTCAGGGCCGTAATTCACCCCTCCACTTT.

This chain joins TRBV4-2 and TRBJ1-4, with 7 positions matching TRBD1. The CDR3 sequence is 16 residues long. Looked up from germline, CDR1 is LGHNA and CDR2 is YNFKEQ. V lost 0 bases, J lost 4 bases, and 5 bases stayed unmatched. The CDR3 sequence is CASSQEGTVLNEKLFF. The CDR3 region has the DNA TGTGCCAGCAGCCAAGAGGGGACAGTACTTAATGAAAAACTGTTTTTT.

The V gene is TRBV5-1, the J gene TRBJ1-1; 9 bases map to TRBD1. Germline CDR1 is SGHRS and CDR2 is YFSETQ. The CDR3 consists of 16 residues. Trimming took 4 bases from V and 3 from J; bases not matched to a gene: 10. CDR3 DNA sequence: TGCGCCAGCAGCACTCAGACAGGGGGGCAGCACACTGAAGCTTTCTTT. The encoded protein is CASSTQTGGQHTEAFF.

DNA for the CDR3: TGTGCCAGCAGGTTGAGCGGGGGGGCCTACGAGCAGTACTTC. Its protein product is CASRLSGGAYEQYF. This chain uses TRBV3-1 (or the pseudogene TRBV3-2) with TRBJ2-7; 10 bases align to TRBD2. With 6 bases clipped from V and 2 bases from J, the junction kept 4 bases outside the gene matches. The CDR3 is 14 amino acids. Germline V gives CDR1 LGHDT, CDR2 YNNKEL (reference sequence).

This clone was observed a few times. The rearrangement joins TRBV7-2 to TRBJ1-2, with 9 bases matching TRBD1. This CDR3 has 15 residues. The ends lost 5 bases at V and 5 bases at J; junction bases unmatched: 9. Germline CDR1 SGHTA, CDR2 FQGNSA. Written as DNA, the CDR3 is TGTGCCAGCAGCCTCCAAACAGGGGGCGATTATGGCTACACCTTC. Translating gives CASSLQTGGDYGYTF.

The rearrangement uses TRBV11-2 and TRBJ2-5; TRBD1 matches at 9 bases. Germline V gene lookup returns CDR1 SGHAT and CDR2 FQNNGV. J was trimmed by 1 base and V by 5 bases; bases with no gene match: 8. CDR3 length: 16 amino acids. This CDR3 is CASSPGTGRPQETQYF. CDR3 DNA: TGTGCCAGCAGCCCAGGGACAGGGAGACCCCAAGAGACCCAGTACTTC. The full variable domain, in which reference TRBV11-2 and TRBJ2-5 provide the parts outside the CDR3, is EAGVAQSPRYKIIEKRQSVAFWCNPISGHATLYWYQQILGQGPKLLIQFQNNGVVDDSQLPKDRFSAERLKGVDSTLKIQPAKLEDSAVYLCASSPGTGRPQETQYFGPGTRLLVL.

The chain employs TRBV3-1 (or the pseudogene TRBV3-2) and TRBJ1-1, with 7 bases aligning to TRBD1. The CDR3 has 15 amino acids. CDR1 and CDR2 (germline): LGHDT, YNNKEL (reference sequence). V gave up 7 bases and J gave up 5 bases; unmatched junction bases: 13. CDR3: CASTLGQVRRTEAFF. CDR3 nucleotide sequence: TGTGCCAGCACCCTAGGACAGGTACGGCGGACTGAAGCTTTCTTT.

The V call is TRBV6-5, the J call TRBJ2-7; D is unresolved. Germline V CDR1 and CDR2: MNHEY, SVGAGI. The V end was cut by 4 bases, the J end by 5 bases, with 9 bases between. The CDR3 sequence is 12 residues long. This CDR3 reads CASSSPQDEQYF. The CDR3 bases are TGTGCCAGCAGTTCACCCCAGGACGAGCAGTACTTC.

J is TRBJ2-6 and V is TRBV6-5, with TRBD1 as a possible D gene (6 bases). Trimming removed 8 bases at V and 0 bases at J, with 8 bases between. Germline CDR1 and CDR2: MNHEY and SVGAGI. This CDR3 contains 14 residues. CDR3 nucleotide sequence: TGTGCCAGCGGACAGAGCTCTGGGGCCAACGTCCTGACTTTC. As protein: CASGQSSGANVLTF.

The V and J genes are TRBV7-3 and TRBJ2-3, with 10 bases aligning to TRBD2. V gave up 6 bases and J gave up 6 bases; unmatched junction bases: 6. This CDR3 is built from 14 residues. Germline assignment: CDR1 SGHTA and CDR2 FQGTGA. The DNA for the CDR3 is TGTGCCAGCAGTCTAGCGGGGGCCCTGGATACGCAGTATTTT. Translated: CASSLAGALDTQYF.

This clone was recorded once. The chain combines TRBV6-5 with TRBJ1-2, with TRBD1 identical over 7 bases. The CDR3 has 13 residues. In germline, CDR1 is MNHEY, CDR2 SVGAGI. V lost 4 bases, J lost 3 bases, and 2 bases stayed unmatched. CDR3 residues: CASSWGQHYGYTF. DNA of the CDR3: TGTGCCAGCAGTTGGGGACAGCACTATGGCTACACCTTC.

The DNA for the CDR3 is TGTGCCAGTACCAGAGAGGGTGTCACTGAAGCTTTCTTT. It encodes CASTREGVTEAFF. The rearrangement joins TRBV19 to TRBJ1-1; no firm D call. This CDR3 comprises 13 residues. Germline loops: CDR1 LNHDA, CDR2 SQIVND (reference sequence). The ends were cut back, 7 bases at V and 4 bases at J, with 13 bases in the middle.

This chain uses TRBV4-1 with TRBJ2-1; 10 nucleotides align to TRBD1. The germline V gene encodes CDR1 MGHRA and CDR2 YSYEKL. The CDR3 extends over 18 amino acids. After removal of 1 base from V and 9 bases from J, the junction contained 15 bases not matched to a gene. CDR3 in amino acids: CASSQVTRGQGSVGEQFF. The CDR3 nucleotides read TGCGCCAGCAGCCAAGTTACAAGGGGACAGGGGTCGGTCGGTGAGCAGTTCTTC.

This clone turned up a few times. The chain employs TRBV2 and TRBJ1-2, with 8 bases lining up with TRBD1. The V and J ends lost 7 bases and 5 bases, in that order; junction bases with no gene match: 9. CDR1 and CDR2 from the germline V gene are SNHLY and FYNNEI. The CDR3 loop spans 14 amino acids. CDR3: CASTGQGATYGYTF. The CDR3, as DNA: TGTGCCAGCACCGGGCAGGGGGCAACATATGGCTACACCTTC.

CDR3: CASGSQAYRAYEQYF. For the CDR3, the DNA is TGTGCTAGTGGTTCCCAAGCTTACAGGGCCTACGAGCAGTACTTC. The genes are TRBV12-5 and TRBJ2-7; possible D gene TRBD1, 6 bases. With 4 bases removed from V and 2 bases from J, the gap between germline ends came to 15 bases. Germline values: CDR1 LGHNT, CDR2 FRNRAP. The CDR3 spans 15 residues. Full variable domain (outside the CDR3, taken from reference TRBV12-5 and TRBJ2-7): DARVTQTPRHKVTEMGQEVTMRCQPILGHNTVFWYRQTMMQGLELLAYFRNRAPLDDSGMPKDRFSAEMPDATLATLKIQPSEPRDSAVYFCASGSQAYRAYEQYFGPGTRLTVT.

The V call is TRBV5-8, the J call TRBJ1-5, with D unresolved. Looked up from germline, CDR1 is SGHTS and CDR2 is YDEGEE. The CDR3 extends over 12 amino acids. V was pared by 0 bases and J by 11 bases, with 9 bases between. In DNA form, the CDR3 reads TGTGCCAGCAGCTTGGTGTCTTCGTCCCAGCATTTT. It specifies CASSLVSSSQHF.

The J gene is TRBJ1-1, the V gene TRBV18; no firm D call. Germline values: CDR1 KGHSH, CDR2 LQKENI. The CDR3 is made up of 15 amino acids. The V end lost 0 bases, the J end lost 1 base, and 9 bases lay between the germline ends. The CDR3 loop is CASSPPRSKNTEAFF. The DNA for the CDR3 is TGTGCCAGCTCACCACCCCGTAGTAAGAACACTGAAGCTTTCTTT.

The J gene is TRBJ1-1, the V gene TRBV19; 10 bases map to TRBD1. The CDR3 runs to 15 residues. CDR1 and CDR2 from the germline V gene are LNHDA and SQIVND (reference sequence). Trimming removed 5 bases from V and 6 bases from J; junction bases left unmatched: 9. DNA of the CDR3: TGTGCCAGTAGTCGGGGGGACAGGGGTGGACCTGAAGCTTTCTTT. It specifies CASSRGDRGGPEAFF.